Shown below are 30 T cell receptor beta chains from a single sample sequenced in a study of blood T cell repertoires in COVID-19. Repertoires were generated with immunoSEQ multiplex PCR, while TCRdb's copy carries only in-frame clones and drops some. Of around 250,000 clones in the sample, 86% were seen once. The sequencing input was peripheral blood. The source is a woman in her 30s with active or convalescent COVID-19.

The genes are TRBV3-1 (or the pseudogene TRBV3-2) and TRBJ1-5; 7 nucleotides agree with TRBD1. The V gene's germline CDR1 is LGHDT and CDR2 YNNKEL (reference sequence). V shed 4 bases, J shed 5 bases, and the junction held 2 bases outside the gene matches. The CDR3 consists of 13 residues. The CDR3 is CASSPTGDQPQHF. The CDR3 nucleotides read TGTGCCAGCAGCCCAACAGGGGATCAGCCCCAGCATTTT.

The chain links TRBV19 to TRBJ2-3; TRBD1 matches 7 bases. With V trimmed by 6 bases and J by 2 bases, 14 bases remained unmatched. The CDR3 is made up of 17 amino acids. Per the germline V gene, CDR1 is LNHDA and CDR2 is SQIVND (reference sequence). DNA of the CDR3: TGTGCCAGTAGCCGCCCCAGGGACAGCCCGAACACAGATACGCAGTATTTT. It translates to CASSRPRDSPNTDTQYF.

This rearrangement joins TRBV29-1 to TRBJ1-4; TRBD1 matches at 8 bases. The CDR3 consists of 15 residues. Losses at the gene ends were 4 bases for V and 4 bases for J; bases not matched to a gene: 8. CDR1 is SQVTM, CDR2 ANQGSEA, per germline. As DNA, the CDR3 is TGCAGCGTTGTACTCCAGGGGGCGAGTAATGAAAAACTGTTTTTT. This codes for CSVVLQGASNEKLFF.

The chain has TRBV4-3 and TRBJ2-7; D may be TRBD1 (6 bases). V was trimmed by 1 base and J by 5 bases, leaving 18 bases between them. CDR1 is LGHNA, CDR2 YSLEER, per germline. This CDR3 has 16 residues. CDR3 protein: CASSQGRPWGQNEQYF. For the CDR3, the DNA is TGCGCCAGCAGCCAAGGGCGTCCCTGGGGGCAAAACGAGCAGTACTTC.

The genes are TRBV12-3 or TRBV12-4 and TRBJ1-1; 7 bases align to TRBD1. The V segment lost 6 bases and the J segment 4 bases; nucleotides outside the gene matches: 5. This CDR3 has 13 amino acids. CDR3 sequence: CASRLTGRTEAFF. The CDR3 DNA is TGTGCCAGCAGGCTGACAGGGCGCACTGAAGCTTTCTTT.

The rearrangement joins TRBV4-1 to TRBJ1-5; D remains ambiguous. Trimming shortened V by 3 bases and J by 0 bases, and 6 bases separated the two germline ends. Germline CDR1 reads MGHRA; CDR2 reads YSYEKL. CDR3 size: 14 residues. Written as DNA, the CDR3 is TGCGCCAGCAGCCAGTTTAGTAGCAATCAGCCCCAGCATTTT. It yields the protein CASSQFSSNQPQHF.

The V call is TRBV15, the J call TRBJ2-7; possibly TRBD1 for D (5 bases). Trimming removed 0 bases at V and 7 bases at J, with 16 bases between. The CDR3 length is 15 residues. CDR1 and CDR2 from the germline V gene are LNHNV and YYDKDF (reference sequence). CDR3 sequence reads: CATSRDIGRAREQYF. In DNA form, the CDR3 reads TGTGCCACCAGCAGAGATATCGGCAGGGCGAGGGAGCAGTACTTC.

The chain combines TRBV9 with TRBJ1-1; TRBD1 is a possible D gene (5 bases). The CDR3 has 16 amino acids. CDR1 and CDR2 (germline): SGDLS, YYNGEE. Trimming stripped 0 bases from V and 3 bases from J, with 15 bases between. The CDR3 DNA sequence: TGTGCCAGCAGCGTAGGAACTCAGGGCGTGGACACTGAAGCTTTCTTT. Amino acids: CASSVGTQGVDTEAFF.

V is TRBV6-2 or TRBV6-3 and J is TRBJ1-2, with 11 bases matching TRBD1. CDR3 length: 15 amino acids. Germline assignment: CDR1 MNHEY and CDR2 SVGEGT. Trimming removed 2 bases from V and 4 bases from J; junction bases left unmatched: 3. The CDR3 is CASSYPGTGGYGYTF. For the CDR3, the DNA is TGTGCCAGCAGTTACCCCGGGACAGGGGGCTATGGCTACACCTTC.

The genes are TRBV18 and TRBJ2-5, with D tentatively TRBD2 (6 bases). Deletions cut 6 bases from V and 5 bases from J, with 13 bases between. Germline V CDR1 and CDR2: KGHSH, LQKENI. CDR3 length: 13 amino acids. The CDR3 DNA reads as TGTGCCAGCTCGCGCACGGGGGAGGAGACCCAGTACTTC. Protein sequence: CASSRTGEETQYF.

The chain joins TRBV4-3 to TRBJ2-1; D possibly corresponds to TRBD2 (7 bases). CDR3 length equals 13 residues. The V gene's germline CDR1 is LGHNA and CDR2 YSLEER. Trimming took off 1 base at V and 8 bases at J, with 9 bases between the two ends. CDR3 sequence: CASSQGGGYEQFF. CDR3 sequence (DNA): TGCGCCAGCAGCCAAGGGGGGGGCTATGAGCAGTTCTTC.

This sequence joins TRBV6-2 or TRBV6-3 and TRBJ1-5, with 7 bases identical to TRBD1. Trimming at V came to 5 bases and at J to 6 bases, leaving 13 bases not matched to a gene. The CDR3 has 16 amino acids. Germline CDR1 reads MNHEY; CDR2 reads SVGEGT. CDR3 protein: CASSRIRPGGTQPQHF. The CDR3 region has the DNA TGTGCCAGCAGTCGGATCCGTCCAGGGGGGACTCAGCCCCAGCATTTT.

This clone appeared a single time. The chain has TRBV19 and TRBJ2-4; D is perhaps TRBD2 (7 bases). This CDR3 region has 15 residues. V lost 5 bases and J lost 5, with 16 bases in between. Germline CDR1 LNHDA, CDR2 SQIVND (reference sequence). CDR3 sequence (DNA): TGTGCCAGTAGTGTCGGAGGGGGGGTCGAAAACATTCAGTACTTC. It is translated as CASSVGGGVENIQYF.

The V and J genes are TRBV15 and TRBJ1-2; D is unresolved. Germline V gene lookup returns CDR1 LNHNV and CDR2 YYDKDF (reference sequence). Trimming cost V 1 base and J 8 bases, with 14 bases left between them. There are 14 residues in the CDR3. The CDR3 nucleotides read TGTGCCACCAGCAGAGCCCCGCAGACGGGGGGCTACACCTTC. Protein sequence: CATSRAPQTGGYTF.

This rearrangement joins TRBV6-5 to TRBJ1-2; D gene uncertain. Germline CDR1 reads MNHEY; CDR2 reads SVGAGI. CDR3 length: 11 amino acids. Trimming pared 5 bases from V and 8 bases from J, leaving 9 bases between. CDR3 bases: TGTGCCAGCAGTACCTTTCTAGGCTACACCTTC. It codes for CASSTFLGYTF.

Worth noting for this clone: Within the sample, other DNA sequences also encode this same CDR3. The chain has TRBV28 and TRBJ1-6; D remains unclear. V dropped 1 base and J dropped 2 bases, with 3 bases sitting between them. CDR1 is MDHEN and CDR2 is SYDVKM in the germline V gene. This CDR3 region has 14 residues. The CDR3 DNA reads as TGTGCCAGCAGTTTATCTCCCTATAATTCACCCCTCCACTTT. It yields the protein CASSLSPYNSPLHF.

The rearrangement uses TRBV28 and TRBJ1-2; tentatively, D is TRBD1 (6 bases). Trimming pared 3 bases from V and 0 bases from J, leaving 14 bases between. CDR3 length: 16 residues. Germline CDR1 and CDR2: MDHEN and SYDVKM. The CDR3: CASSFPRGGTNYGYTF. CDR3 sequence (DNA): TGTGCCAGCAGTTTCCCTCGAGGGGGTACTAACTATGGCTACACCTTC.

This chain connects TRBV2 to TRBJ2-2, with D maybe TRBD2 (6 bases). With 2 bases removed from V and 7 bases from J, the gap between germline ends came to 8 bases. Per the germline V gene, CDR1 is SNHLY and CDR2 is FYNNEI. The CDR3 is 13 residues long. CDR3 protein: CASSERGSGELFF. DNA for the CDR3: TGTGCCAGCAGTGAACGGGGGAGCGGGGAGCTGTTTTTT. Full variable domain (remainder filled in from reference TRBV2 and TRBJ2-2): EPEVTQTPSHQVTQMGQEVILRCVPISNHLYFYWYRQILGQKVEFLVSFYNNEISEKSEIFDDQFSVERPDGSNFTLKIRSTKLEDSAMYFCASSERGSGELFFGEGSRLTVL.

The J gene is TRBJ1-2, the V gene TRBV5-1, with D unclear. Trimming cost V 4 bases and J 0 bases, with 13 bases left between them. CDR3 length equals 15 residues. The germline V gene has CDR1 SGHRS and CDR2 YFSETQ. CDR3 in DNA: TGCGCCAGCAGCGAGGGAGGGTCTGCTAACTATGGCTACACCTTC. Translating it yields CASSEGGSANYGYTF.

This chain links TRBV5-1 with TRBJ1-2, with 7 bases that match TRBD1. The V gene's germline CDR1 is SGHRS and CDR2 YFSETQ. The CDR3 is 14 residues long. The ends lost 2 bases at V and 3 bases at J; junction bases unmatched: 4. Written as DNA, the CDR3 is TGCGCCAGCAGCTTCGTCGACAGGGACTATGGCTACACCTTC. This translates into CASSFVDRDYGYTF.

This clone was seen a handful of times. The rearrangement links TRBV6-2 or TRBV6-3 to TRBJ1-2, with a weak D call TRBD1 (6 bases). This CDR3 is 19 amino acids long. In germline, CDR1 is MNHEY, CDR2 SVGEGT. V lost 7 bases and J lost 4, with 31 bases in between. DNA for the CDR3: TGTGCCAGCACCCCCGCCGGTTTACAGGGTGGCTCCTTAACCTATGGCTACACCTTC. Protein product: CASTPAGLQGGSLTYGYTF.

CDR3 loop: CASSLRQVNTEAFF. The CDR3 DNA follows: TGTGCCAGCAGCTTACGGCAGGTGAACACTGAAGCTTTCTTT. The gene calls are TRBV7-3 and TRBJ1-1; no reliable D call. With 2 bases removed from V and 0 bases from J, the gap between germline ends came to 7 bases. Germline CDR1 reads SGHTA; CDR2 reads FQGTGA. The CDR3 length is 14 residues.

The CDR3 region is CASSLALWAAQETQYF. Here the CDR3 DNA reads TGTGCCAGCAGCTTAGCATTATGGGCAGCCCAAGAGACCCAGTACTTC. The genes are TRBV7-9 and TRBJ2-5; D uncertain. This CDR3 contains 16 residues. V was clipped by 0 bases and J by 1 base, with 12 bases between them. Germline values: CDR1 SEHNR, CDR2 FQNEAQ (reference sequence).

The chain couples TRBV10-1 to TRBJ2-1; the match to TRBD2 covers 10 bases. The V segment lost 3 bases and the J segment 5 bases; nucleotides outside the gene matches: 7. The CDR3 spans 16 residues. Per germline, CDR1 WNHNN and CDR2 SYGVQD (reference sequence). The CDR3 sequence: CASSEAGGPADNEQFF. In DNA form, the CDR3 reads TGCGCCAGCAGTGAAGCGGGGGGGCCCGCGGACAATGAGCAGTTCTTC.

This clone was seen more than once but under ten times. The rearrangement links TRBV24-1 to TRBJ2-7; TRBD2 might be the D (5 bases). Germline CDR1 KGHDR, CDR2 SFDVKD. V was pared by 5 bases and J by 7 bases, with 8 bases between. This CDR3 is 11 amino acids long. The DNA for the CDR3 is TGTGCCACCAGTGCACTAGGGGAGCAGTACTTC. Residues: CATSALGEQYF.

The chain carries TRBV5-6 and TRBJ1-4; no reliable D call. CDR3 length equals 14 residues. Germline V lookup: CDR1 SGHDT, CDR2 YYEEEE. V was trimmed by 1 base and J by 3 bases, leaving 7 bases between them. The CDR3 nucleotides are TGTGCCAGCAGCTTGAATCGTCCTAATGAAAAACTGTTTTTT. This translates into CASSLNRPNEKLFF.

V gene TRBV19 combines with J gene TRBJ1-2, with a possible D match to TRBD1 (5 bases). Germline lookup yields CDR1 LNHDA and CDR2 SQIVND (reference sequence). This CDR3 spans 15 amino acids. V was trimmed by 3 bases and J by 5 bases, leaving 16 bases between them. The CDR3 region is CASSIGAGYLYGYTF. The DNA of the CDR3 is TGTGCCAGTAGTATTGGGGCAGGATACCTATATGGCTACACCTTC.

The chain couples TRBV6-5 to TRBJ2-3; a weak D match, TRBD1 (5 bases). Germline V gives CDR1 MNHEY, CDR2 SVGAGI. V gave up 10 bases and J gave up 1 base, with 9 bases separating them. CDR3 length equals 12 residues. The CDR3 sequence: CAIVTGTDTQYF. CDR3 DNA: TGTGCCATCGTGACAGGCACAGATACGCAGTATTTT.

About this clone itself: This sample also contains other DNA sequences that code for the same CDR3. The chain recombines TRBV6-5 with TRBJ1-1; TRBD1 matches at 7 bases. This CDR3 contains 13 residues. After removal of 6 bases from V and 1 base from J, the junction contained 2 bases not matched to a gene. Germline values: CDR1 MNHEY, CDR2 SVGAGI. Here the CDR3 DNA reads TGTGCCAGCAGACGACAGGGGAACACTGAAGCTTTCTTT. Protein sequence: CASRRQGNTEAFF.

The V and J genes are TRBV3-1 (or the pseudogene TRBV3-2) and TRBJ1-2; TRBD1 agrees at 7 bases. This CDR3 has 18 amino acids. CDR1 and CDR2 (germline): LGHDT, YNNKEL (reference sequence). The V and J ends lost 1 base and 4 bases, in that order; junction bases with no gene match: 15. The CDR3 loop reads CASSQVYGTGVVCYGYTF. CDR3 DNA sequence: TGTGCCAGCAGCCAAGTTTATGGAACAGGGGTAGTATGCTATGGCTACACCTTC.